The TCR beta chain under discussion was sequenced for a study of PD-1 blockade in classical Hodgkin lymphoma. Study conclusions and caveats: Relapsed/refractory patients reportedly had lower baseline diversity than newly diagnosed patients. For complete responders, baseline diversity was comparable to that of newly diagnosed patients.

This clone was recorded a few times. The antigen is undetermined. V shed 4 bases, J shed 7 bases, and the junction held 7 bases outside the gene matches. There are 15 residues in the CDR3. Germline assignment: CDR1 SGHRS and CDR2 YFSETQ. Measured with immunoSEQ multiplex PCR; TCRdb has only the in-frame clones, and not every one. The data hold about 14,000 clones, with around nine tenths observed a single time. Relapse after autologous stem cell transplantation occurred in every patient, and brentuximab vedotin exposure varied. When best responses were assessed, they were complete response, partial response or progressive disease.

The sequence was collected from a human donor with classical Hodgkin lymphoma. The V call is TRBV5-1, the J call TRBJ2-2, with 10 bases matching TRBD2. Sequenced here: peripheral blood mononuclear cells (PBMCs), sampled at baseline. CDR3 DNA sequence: TGCGCCAGCAGCGCGACTAGCGGGCAAGTCGGGGAGCTGTTTTTT. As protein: CASSATSGQVGELFF.